The 25 T cell receptor beta chains listed next were all sequenced from one sample in a study of blood T cell repertoires in COVID-19. Repertoires were generated with immunoSEQ multiplex PCR, while TCRdb's copy carries only in-frame clones and drops some. Of around 150,000 clones in the sample, over 80% were seen once. The specimen was peripheral blood. The receptors were sampled from a woman of 80 years or more with active or convalescent COVID-19.

This clone was counted between two and nine times. The chain combines TRBV27 with TRBJ1-2, with 11 positions matching TRBD1. Losses at the gene ends were 2 bases for V and 4 bases for J; bases not matched to a gene: 6. The CDR3 is 16 residues long. Germline V CDR1 and CDR2: MNHEY, SMNVEV (reference sequence). CDR3 amino acids: CASSLNGGQGGYGYTF. The CDR3 bases are TGTGCCAGCAGTTTAAATGGGGGACAGGGGGGCTATGGCTACACCTTC.

This clone showed up just a few times. The chain links TRBV7-2 to TRBJ2-5; 8 bases align to TRBD2. This CDR3 has 15 residues. V shed 4 bases, J shed 2 bases, and the junction held 6 bases outside the gene matches. Per the germline V gene, CDR1 is SGHTA and CDR2 is FQGNSA. The CDR3 nucleotides read TGTGCCAGCAGCTCCGCCGGGACTAGGCAAGAGACCCAGTACTTC. Translation gives CASSSAGTRQETQYF. The variable domain in full, completed from reference TRBV7-2 and TRBJ2-5, reads GAGVSQSPSNKVTEKGKDVELRCDPISGHTALYWYRQSLGQGLEFLIYFQGNSAPDKSGLPSDRFSAERTGGSVSTLTIQRTQQEDSAVYLCASSSAGTRQETQYFGPGTRLLVL.

DNA of the CDR3: TGTGCCAGCAGCTGGGGGGATAATTCACCCCTCCACTTT. Translated, it gives CASSWGDNSPLHF. The rearrangement joins TRBV5-6 to TRBJ1-6; perhaps TRBD1 as D (5 bases). Trimming cost V 3 bases and J 5 bases, with 6 bases left between them. Germline V gene lookup returns CDR1 SGHDT and CDR2 YYEEEE. The CDR3 is 13 amino acids.

This clone was seen only a few times. The chain links TRBV3-1 (or the pseudogene TRBV3-2) to TRBJ2-2; D remains ambiguous. The CDR3 runs 15 residues. V lost 2 bases and J 6 bases, leaving 13 bases between the germline ends. Germline values: CDR1 LGHDT, CDR2 YNNKEL (reference sequence). DNA for the CDR3: TGTGCCAGCAGCCAATACGATAGGCAGGCCGGGGAGCTGTTTTTT. As protein: CASSQYDRQAGELFF.

The V call is TRBV7-9, the J call TRBJ1-1; D is perhaps TRBD1 (6 bases). This CDR3 has 16 residues. Trimming shortened V by 2 bases and J by 1 base, and 14 bases separated the two germline ends. The germline gives CDR1 SEHNR, CDR2 FQNEAQ (reference sequence). CDR3 coding DNA: TGTGCCAGCAGCTTAAGGACAGTGGCTGGGAACACTGAAGCTTTCTTT. Protein: CASSLRTVAGNTEAFF.

The genes are TRBV7-2 and TRBJ2-5, with TRBD1 as a possible D gene (6 bases). The CDR3 extends over 16 amino acids. Per the germline V gene, CDR1 is SGHTA and CDR2 is FQGNSA. V was trimmed by 5 bases and J by 0 bases, leaving 16 bases between them. The CDR3 loop is CASSETSGHNQETQYF. CDR3 coding DNA: TGTGCCAGCAGCGAAACTTCGGGACATAACCAAGAGACCCAGTACTTC.

The chain uses TRBV7-9 and TRBJ1-6, with 8 bases matching TRBD1. The CDR3 contains 13 residues. Germline loops: CDR1 SEHNR, CDR2 FQNEAQ (reference sequence). The V segment lost 3 bases and the J segment 10 bases; nucleotides outside the gene matches: 2. The CDR3 loop reads CASSLTGVSPLHF. The DNA of the CDR3 is TGTGCCAGCAGCTTGACAGGGGTCTCACCCCTCCACTTT.

The CDR3 sequence is CASSLYPAGGHEQFF. The CDR3 bases are TGTGCCAGCAGCTTATACCCAGCGGGGGGGCATGAGCAGTTCTTC. The V and J genes are TRBV11-3 and TRBJ2-1; 10 bases are shared with TRBD2. J gave up 8 bases and V 2 bases, and 6 bases lay outside the gene matches. Germline values: CDR1 SGHNT, CDR2 YENEEA. The CDR3 length is 15 residues.

The chain joins TRBV9 to TRBJ2-3, with 10 positions matching TRBD2. The CDR3 covers 16 residues. CDR1 and CDR2 (germline): SGDLS, YYNGEE. Trimming cost V 0 bases and J 1 base; bases outside gene matches: 2. CDR3 coding DNA: TGTGCCAGCAGCGTAGTTGGGACTAGCGGCACAGATACGCAGTATTTT. Its protein product is CASSVVGTSGTDTQYF. Full variable domain (rest looked up from reference TRBV9 and TRBJ2-3): DSGVTQTPKHLITATGQRVTLRCSPRSGDLSVYWYQQSLDQGLQFLIQYYNGEERAKGNILERFSAQQFPDLHSELNLSSLELGDSALYFCASSVVGTSGTDTQYFGPGTRLTVL.

This chain joins TRBV4-3 and TRBJ1-2; TRBD1 matches 8 bases. CDR3 length equals 14 residues. Germline trimming cut 4 bases from V and 8 bases from J; bases unmatched to any gene: 9. Germline-derived CDR1 and CDR2 are LGHNA and YSLEER. CDR3 DNA sequence: TGCGCCAGCAGCCCAGGACAGGGAATGGGAGGCTACACCTTC. Its protein product is CASSPGQGMGGYTF.

This clone appeared once. The V gene is TRBV9, the J gene TRBJ2-7; TRBD2 matches at 7 bases. V trimming: 3 bases; J trimming: 4 bases; junction bases outside the gene matches: 7. Germline V gives CDR1 SGDLS, CDR2 YYNGEE. The CDR3 loop spans 14 amino acids. The DNA of the CDR3 is TGTGCCAGCAGCGAGACTAGCACCGCTTACGAGCAGTACTTC. Translated: CASSETSTAYEQYF. Combining the CDR3 with reference TRBV9 and TRBJ2-7 gives the whole variable domain DSGVTQTPKHLITATGQRVTLRCSPRSGDLSVYWYQQSLDQGLQFLIQYYNGEERAKGNILERFSAQQFPDLHSELNLSSLELGDSALYFCASSETSTAYEQYFGPGTRLTVT.

The J gene is TRBJ2-7, the V gene TRBV29-1, with TRBD2 matching over 12 bases. Germline loops: CDR1 SQVTM, CDR2 ANQGSEA. CDR3 size: 15 residues. V was pared by 3 bases and J by 7 bases, with 10 bases of the junction left unmatched. DNA for the CDR3: TGCAGCGTTGACGGCCTAGCGGGGGGGCCAGGAGAGCAGTACTTC. This sequence encodes CSVDGLAGGPGEQYF.

There are a few counts of this clone. The chain uses TRBV19 and TRBJ1-1, with D perhaps TRBD1 (5 bases). The CDR3 has 15 amino acids. Germline V gene sequence: CDR1 LNHDA, CDR2 SQIVND (reference sequence). V was shortened by 1 base and J by 1 base, with 10 bases between the two germline ends. The CDR3 nucleotides are TGTGCCAGTAGTATAGTTAGACAGAAGAACACTGAAGCTTTCTTT. Encoded protein: CASSIVRQKNTEAFF.

As to this clone: The germline gene is not matched at one end of the junction; a read error may be the cause. This chain joins TRBV12-5 and TRBJ2-7, with D possibly being TRBD2 (7 bases). CDR3 length equals 14 residues. CDR1 and CDR2 from the germline V gene are LGHNT and FRNRAP. CDR3 region: CASAPRGGAYEQYF. CDR3 DNA sequence: TGTGCTAGTGCCCCGAGGGGGGGGGCCTATGAGCAGTACTTC.

The rearrangement links TRBV13 to TRBJ2-7, with D perhaps TRBD2 (8 bases). Trimming left V 5 bases short and J 5 bases short, with 19 bases between. Germline CDR1 and CDR2: PRHDT and FYEKMQ (reference sequence). This CDR3 spans 15 amino acids. The CDR3 here is CASSPYGRGRNEQYF. As DNA, the CDR3 is TGTGCCAGCAGCCCCTACGGGAGGGGGCGAAACGAGCAGTACTTC.

The J gene is TRBJ1-2, the V gene TRBV7-2; 8 bases align to TRBD1. The V gene's germline CDR1 is SGHTA and CDR2 FQGNSA. The trim removed 3 bases at V and 6 bases at J, leaving 3 bases unmatched. This CDR3 has 13 amino acids. In nucleotides, the CDR3 is TGTGCCAGCAGCTTGAAACAGGGGGATGGCTACACCTTC. Translation gives CASSLKQGDGYTF.

J is TRBJ1-4 and V is TRBV10-3; tentatively, D is TRBD1 (5 bases). CDR3 size: 17 residues. The V gene's germline CDR1 is ENHRY and CDR2 SYGVKD. Trimming left V 4 bases short and J 8 bases short, with 23 bases between. The CDR3 DNA is TGTGCCATCAGTGCGGTGTCTTTTGAGCAGGGCGAAGAAAAACTGTTTTTT. This gives the protein CAISAVSFEQGEEKLFF.

This chain uses TRBV12-3 or TRBV12-4 with TRBJ1-2; D might be TRBD1 (5 bases). V was pared by 6 bases and J by 2 bases, with 10 bases between. The CDR3 spans 13 residues. CDR3 in DNA: TGTGCCAGCAGAGGGGTTGCGAACTATGGCTACACCTTC. The encoded protein is CASRGVANYGYTF.

This clone was found once. J is TRBJ1-6 and V is TRBV7-2, with 7 bases fitting TRBD1. With V trimmed by 2 bases and J by 6 bases, 4 bases remained unmatched. Germline V lookup: CDR1 SGHTA, CDR2 FQGNSA. The CDR3 runs to 15 residues. The CDR3 DNA reads as TGTGCCAGCAGCTTACGGCAGGGGGGTAATTCACCCCTCCACTTT. The encoded protein is CASSLRQGGNSPLHF.

CDR3 amino acids: CSASGTDTQYF. In DNA form, the CDR3 reads TGCAGTGCTAGCGGCACAGATACGCAGTATTTT. The chain employs TRBV20-1 and TRBJ2-3; no firm D call. Germline CDR1 and CDR2: DFQATT and SNEGSKA (reference sequence). CDR3 length: 11 amino acids. V lost 3 bases and J 1 base, leaving 2 bases between the germline ends.

CDR3 sequence: CATSSLHRGMTNEKLFF. The DNA for the CDR3 is TGTGCCACCAGCAGCCTTCACAGGGGGATGACTAATGAAAAACTGTTTTTT. The rearrangement joins TRBV15 to TRBJ1-4; 8 positions match TRBD1. This CDR3 contains 17 residues. Looked up from germline, CDR1 is LNHNV and CDR2 is YYDKDF (reference sequence). Trimming at V came to 3 bases and at J to 2 bases, leaving 8 bases not matched to a gene.

This clone is a singleton in its sample. The same CDR3 also results from other DNA sequences found in this sample. The CDR3 protein is CASSPSSGNTIYF. CDR3 DNA sequence: TGTGCCAGCAGCCCCAGCTCTGGAAACACCATATATTTT. The chain employs TRBV6-2 or TRBV6-3 and TRBJ1-3; D is ambiguous. Trimming pared 6 bases from V and 0 bases from J, leaving 6 bases between. Germline V gives CDR1 MNHEY, CDR2 SVGEGT. This CDR3 region has 13 residues.

The chain combines TRBV2 with TRBJ1-2; possibly TRBD1 for D (6 bases). The ends were cut back, 2 bases at V and 5 bases at J, with 15 bases in the middle. The CDR3 has 15 amino acids. Germline CDR1 and CDR2: SNHLY and FYNNEI. The CDR3 DNA sequence: TGTGCCAGCAGTGAAAAAGACAGGAGCTTTTATGGCTACACCTTC. Encoded protein: CASSEKDRSFYGYTF.

This chain uses TRBV19 with TRBJ1-1; 10 bases map to TRBD1. CDR3 length: 14 amino acids. Germline values: CDR1 LNHDA, CDR2 SQIVND (reference sequence). V lost 6 bases to trimming and J lost 3 bases; unmatched junction nucleotides: 4. The CDR3 is CASRTGQGYTEAFF. The CDR3 DNA reads TGTGCCAGTAGGACGGGACAGGGGTACACTGAAGCTTTCTTT.

This clone is a singleton in its sample. The rearrangement uses TRBV11-3 and TRBJ1-1; the D gene is possibly TRBD1 (6 bases). The V end lost 1 base, the J end lost 2 bases, and 11 bases lay between the germline ends. The CDR3 sequence is 15 residues long. Germline CDR1 reads SGHNT; CDR2 reads YENEEA. This chain's CDR3 is CASSLVRGANTEAFF. In DNA form, the CDR3 reads TGTGCCAGCAGCTTAGTGCGGGGGGCTAACACTGAAGCTTTCTTT.